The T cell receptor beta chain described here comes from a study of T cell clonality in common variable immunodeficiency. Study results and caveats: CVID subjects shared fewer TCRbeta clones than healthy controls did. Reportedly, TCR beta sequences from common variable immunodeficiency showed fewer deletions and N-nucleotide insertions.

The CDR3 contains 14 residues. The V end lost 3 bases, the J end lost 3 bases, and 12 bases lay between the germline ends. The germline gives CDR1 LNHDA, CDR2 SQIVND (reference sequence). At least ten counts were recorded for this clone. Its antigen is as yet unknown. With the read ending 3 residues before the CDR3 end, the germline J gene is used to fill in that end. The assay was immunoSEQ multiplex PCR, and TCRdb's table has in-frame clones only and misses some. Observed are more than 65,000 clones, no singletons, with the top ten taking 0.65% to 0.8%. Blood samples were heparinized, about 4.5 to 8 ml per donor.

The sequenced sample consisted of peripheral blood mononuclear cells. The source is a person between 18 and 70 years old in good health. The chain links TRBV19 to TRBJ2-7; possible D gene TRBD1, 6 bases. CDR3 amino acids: CASSIQEGGYEQYF. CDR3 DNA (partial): TGTGCCAGTAGTATCCAGGAAGGGGGCTACGAG.